This T cell receptor beta chain was identified in a study of blood T cell repertoires in COVID-19. Across the study: Collection of acute and convalescent COVID-19 samples took place in the United States, Italy and Spain.

The repertoire was sequenced with immunoSEQ multiplex PCR; TCRdb's copy has only in-frame clones and lacks some. The sample shows about 380,000 clones, around 90% of them seen only once. CDR1 is SEHNR, CDR2 FQNEAQ, per germline (reference sequence). This CDR3 has 16 residues. Losses at the gene ends were 5 bases for V and 4 bases for J; bases not matched to a gene: 6. This TCR derives from a young man with active or convalescent COVID-19. Sequenced material: peripheral blood. The chain couples TRBV7-9 to TRBJ1-6; 9 nucleotides align to TRBD1. The DNA of the CDR3 is TGTGCCAGCAGCCTAGGGACAGGGTTTTATAATTCACCCCTCCACTTT. This codes for CASSLGTGFYNSPLHF.